This T cell receptor (beta chain) was recovered during a study of blood T cell repertoires in COVID-19. Study background: T cells, B-cell-depleted T cells, or PBMCs supplied cDNA or gDNA.

Here immunoSEQ multiplex PCR was the method, and the copy in TCRdb shows in-frame clones only, minus some. Of fewer than 65,000 clones listed, around 93% are singletons. CDR3 length: 15 amino acids. Germline V gives CDR1 MNHEY, CDR2 SVGAGI. V was pared by 8 bases and J by 0 bases, with 14 bases between. The sequenced sample was peripheral blood. The sequence was collected from a man aged 50 to 59 with acute or convalescent COVID-19. The rearrangement links TRBV6-5 to TRBJ1-3; TRBD1 might be the D (5 bases). CDR3 sequence: CASSKGRYSGNTIYF. CDR3 nucleotide sequence: TGTGCCAGCTCCAAGGGGCGGTACTCTGGAAACACCATATATTTT.